These T cell receptor beta chains were read from a single sample in a study of blood T cells in healthy people across ages. Via MiXCR, TCRdb re-called the 5' RACE reads, giving one row per CDR3 protein. The sample holds 660,000 or so distinct CDR3 sequences, about 53% seen once. Sequencing input: blood. Receptor source: a man aged 60-69 years in good health. Each CDR3 is given with its conserved first and last residue. A D gene is named only where the DNA matches it firmly. Clone size appears in some rows only: once, few, many, or a class for an expanded clone.

CDR3aa | CDR3nt | j_gene | d_gene | abundance | v_gene
CSAVEFGGSYNEQFF | TGCAGTGCTGTCGAGTTCGGGGGTTCCTACAATGAGCAGTTCTTC | TRBJ2-1 | . | . | TRBV20-1
CSASPSLNSPLHF | TGCAGTGCTAGCCCCAGTTTGAATTCACCCCTCCACTTT | TRBJ1-6 | . | . | TRBV20-1
CASSPFRTGGSTTNEKLFF | TGTGCCAGCTCACCGTTCCGGACAGGGGGCTCTACAACTAATGAAAAACTGTTTTTT | TRBJ1-4 | TRBD1 | . | TRBV18
CSARDAASGKETQYF | TGCAGTGCTAGAGATGCGGCTAGCGGGAAAGAGACCCAGTACTTC | TRBJ2-5 | TRBD2 | . | TRBV20-1
CASSLDGWQMNTEAFF | TGCGCCAGCAGCTTGGACGGTTGGCAGATGAACACTGAAGCTTTCTTT | TRBJ1-1 | . | few | TRBV5-1
CASSRGQDGYTF | TGTGCCAGCAGCCGTGGACAGGATGGCTACACCTTC | TRBJ1-2 | TRBD1 | . | TRBV11-2
CASSHGTGVYNEQFF | TGCGCCAGCAGCCACGGGACAGGGGTCTACAATGAGCAGTTCTTC | TRBJ2-1 | TRBD1 | . | TRBV4-1
CASSESGGGTGELFF | TGTGCCAGCAGTGAAAGCGGGGGAGGCACCGGGGAGCTGTTTTTT | TRBJ2-2 | TRBD2 | few | TRBV2
CASRPGQGASDTQYF | TGTGCCAGCAGGCCGGGACAGGGGGCTTCAGATACGCAGTATTTT | TRBJ2-3 | TRBD1 | few | TRBV6-1
CASAGRGEETQYF | TGTGCCAGCGCCGGGAGAGGGGAGGAGACCCAGTACTTC | TRBJ2-5 | . | few | TRBV7-2
CASSRPLGEVNEQYF | TGTGCCAGCAGTAGACCCCTCGGGGAAGTCAATGAGCAGTACTTC | TRBJ2-5 | . | . | TRBV6-2/TRBV6-3
CASSLPGQGDYGYTF | TGTGCCAGCAGTCTACCGGGACAGGGAGACTATGGCTACACCTTC | TRBJ1-2 | TRBD1 | . | TRBV28
CASSHGTALLNEQFF | TGTGCCAGCAGCCATGGGACAGCCCTCCTCAATGAGCAGTTCTTC | TRBJ2-1 | TRBD1 | few | TRBV4-2
CSARRLAGGPGPQETQYF | TGCAGTGCTAGACGACTAGCGGGGGGGCCGGGCCCACAAGAGACCCAGTACTTC | TRBJ2-5 | TRBD2 | . | TRBV20-1
CASSPDRGDIYGYTF | TGTGCCAGCAGCCCGGACAGGGGAGACATCTATGGCTACACCTTC | TRBJ1-2 | TRBD1 | . | TRBV5-4
CASTGAETQYF | TGTGCCAGCACAGGGGCAGAGACCCAGTACTTC | TRBJ2-5 | . | few | TRBV3-1
CSATGRRSTDTQYF | TGCAGTGCTACCGGACGGAGGAGTACAGATACGCAGTATTTT | TRBJ2-3 | . | . | TRBV20-1
CASSAGGTPIWEQYF | TGTGCCAGCAGCGCCGGGGGAACCCCCATTTGGGAGCAGTACTTC | TRBJ2-7 | . | few | TRBV5-6
CASNLLRGRGTEAFF | TGTGCCAGCAACCTATTGCGGGGACGCGGCACTGAAGCTTTCTTT | TRBJ1-1 | . | . | TRBV28
CASRRSVGDTQYF | TGTGCCAGCAGACGATCCGTTGGGGACACGCAGTACTTC | TRBJ2-5 | . | few | TRBV6-1
CSARSDRDHYNSPLHF | TGCAGTGCTAGGTCCGACAGGGATCACTATAATTCACCCCTCCACTTT | TRBJ1-6 | TRBD1 | few | TRBV20-1
CASSLGSGQGHTRSNIQYF | TGTGCCAGCAGCTTGGGGTCGGGACAGGGTCATACGCGGTCAAACATTCAGTACTTC | TRBJ2-4 | TRBD1 | . | TRBV5-6
CASSQVAGQETQYF | TGCGCCAGCAGCCAAGTGGCAGGGCAAGAGACCCAGTACTTC | TRBJ2-5 | . | many | TRBV4-1
CASSLEPTGLGYEQYF | TGTGCCAGCAGTTTAGAACCGACAGGGTTGGGCTACGAGCAGTACTTC | TRBJ2-7 | TRBD1 | . | TRBV12-3/TRBV12-4
CATSEYTDTQYF | TGTGCCACCAGTGAGTACACAGATACGCAGTATTTT | TRBJ2-3 | . | . | TRBV24-1
CASSYGSTNEKLFF | TGTGCCAGCAGTTACGGATCAACTAATGAAAAACTGTTTTTT | TRBJ1-4 | . | few | TRBV7-2
CASHPGPLAKNIQYF | TGTGCCTCACATCCGGGGCCTTTAGCCAAAAACATTCAGTACTTC | TRBJ2-4 | . | few | TRBV6-2/TRBV6-3
CSAEGEAGAGEQFF | TGCAGTGCTGAAGGGGAAGCGGGGGCAGGAGAGCAGTTCTTC | TRBJ2-1 | TRBD2 | few | TRBV20-1
CASSGHSDYGYTF | TGTGCCAGCAGTGGACACTCGGACTATGGCTACACCTTC | TRBJ1-2 | . | . | TRBV2
CASSSPGTGDNEQYF | TGTGCCAGCAGCTCCCCAGGGACAGGGGATAACGAGCAGTACTTC | TRBJ2-7 | TRBD1 | . | TRBV5-6
CSVEDPEKGQFF | TGCAGCGTTGAAGATCCCGAGAAAGGGCAGTTCTTC | TRBJ2-1 | . | . | TRBV29-1
CASSPRGESEQYF | TGTGCCAGCAGTCCCCGGGGGGAGTCGGAGCAGTACTTC | TRBJ2-5 | TRBD2 | few | TRBV12-3/TRBV12-4
CASSLSDGYEQYF | TGTGCCAGCAGCTTATCGGACGGCTACGAGCAGTACTTC | TRBJ2-7 | . | . | TRBV7-2
CASSRDRGRFGDTQYF | TGTGCCAGCAGCCGGGACAGGGGGCGATTCGGAGATACGCAGTATTTT | TRBJ2-3 | TRBD1 | few | TRBV27
CASSRQGFRSYNEQFF | TGCGCCAGCAGCAGACAGGGGTTTCGCTCCTACAATGAGCAGTTCTTC | TRBJ2-1 | TRBD1 | . | TRBV5-1
CAISESGAGGLSEQYF | TGTGCCATCAGTGAGTCAGGCGCGGGGGGGCTCTCGGAGCAGTACTTC | TRBJ2-5 | TRBD2 | . | TRBV10-3
CASSLESGSYEQYF | TGTGCCAGCAGCTTAGAGTCGGGCTCCTACGAGCAGTACTTC | TRBJ2-7 | . | . | TRBV7-2
CSARGTGSSYGYTF | TGCAGTGCTAGAGGGACAGGTTCTTCCTATGGCTACACCTTC | TRBJ1-2 | TRBD1 | . | TRBV20-1
CASSHSGAVYNEQFF | TGTGCCAGCAGCCATAGCGGGGCGGTCTACAATGAGCAGTTCTTC | TRBJ2-1 | TRBD2 | . | TRBV11-2
CASQFQETQFF | TGTGCCAGCCAGTTCCAAGAGACCCAGTTCTTC | TRBJ2-1 | . | . | TRBV2
CSARDTQTEKLFF | TGCAGTGCTAGAGATACCCAAACTGAAAAACTGTTTTTT | TRBJ1-4 | . | . | TRBV20-1